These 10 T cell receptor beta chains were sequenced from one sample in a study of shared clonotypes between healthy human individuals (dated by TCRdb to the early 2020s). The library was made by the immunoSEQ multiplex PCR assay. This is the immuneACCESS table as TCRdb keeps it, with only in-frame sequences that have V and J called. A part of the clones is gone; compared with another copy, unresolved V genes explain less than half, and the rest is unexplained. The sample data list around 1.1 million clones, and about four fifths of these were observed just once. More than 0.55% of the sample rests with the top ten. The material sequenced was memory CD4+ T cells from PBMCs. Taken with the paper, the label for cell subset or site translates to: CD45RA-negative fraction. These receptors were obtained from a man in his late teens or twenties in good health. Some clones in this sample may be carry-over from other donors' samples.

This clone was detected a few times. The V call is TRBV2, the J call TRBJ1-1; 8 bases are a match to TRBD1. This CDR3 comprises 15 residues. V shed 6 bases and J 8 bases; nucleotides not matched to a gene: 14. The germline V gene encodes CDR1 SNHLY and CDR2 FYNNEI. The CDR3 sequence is CASSGVRQGLMEAFF. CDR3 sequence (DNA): TGTGCCAGCAGCGGGGTAAGACAGGGGTTGATGGAAGCTTTCTTT.

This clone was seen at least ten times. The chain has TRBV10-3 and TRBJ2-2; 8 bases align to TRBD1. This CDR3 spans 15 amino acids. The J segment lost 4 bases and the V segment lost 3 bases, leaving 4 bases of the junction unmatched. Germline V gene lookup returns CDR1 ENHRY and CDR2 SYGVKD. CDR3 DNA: TGTGCCATCAGTGAAGGTCAGGGGGCCACCGGGGAGCTGTTTTTT. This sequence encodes CAISEGQGATGELFF.

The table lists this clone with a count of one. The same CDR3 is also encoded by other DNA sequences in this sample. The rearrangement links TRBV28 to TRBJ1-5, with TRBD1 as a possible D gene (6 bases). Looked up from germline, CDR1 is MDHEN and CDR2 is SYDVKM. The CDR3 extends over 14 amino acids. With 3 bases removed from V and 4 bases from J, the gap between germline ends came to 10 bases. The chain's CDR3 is CASSLGRGNQPQHF. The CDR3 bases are TGTGCCAGCAGTTTGGGCAGGGGAAATCAGCCCCAGCATTTT.

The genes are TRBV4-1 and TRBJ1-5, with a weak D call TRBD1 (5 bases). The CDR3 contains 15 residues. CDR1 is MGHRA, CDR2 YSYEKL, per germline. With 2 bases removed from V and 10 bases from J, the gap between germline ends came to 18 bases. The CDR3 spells CASSQPRDLVSPQHF. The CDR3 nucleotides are TGCGCCAGCAGCCAACCACGGGACTTAGTGAGCCCCCAGCATTTT.

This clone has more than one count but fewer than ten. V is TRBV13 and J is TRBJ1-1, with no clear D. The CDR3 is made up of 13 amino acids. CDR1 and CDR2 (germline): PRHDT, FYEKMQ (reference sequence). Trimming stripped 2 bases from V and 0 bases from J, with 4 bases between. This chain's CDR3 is CASSLQVNTEAFF. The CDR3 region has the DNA TGTGCCAGCAGCTTACAGGTGAACACTGAAGCTTTCTTT.

Here the CDR3 reads CSVQRDSEQYF. In DNA, the CDR3 is TGCAGCGTTCAACGGGACAGCGAGCAGTACTTC. V gene TRBV29-1 combines with J gene TRBJ2-7, with 7 bases fitting TRBD1. V dropped 5 bases and J dropped 6; count of bases not matched to a gene: 4. CDR3 length: 11 amino acids. Looked up from germline, CDR1 is SQVTM and CDR2 is ANQGSEA.

CDR3: CATSDRGPHEQYF. DNA for the CDR3: TGTGCCACCAGCGACAGGGGTCCCCACGAGCAGTACTTC. The rearrangement uses TRBV15 and TRBJ2-7, with 8 bases matching TRBD1. Losses at the gene ends were 5 bases for V and 5 bases for J; bases not matched to a gene: 5. CDR1 and CDR2 (germline): LNHNV, YYDKDF (reference sequence). The CDR3 covers 13 residues.

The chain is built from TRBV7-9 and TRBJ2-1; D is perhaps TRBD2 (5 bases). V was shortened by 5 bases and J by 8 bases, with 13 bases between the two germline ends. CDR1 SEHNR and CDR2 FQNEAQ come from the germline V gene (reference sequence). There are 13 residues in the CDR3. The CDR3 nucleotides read TGTGCCAGCAGCCGACCCTCGAGGGATGAGCAGTTCTTC. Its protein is CASSRPSRDEQFF. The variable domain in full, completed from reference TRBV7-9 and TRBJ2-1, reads DTGVSQNPRHKITKRGQNVTFRCDPISEHNRLYWYRQTLGQGPEFLTYFQNEAQLEKSRLLSDRFSAERPKGSFSTLEIQRTEQGDSAMYLCASSRPSRDEQFFGPGTRLTVL.

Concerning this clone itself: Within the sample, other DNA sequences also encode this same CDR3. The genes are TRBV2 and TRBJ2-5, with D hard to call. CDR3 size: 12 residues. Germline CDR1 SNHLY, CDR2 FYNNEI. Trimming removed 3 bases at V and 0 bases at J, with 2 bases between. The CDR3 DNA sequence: TGTGCCAGCAGTGATCACCAAGAGACCCAGTACTTC. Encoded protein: CASSDHQETQYF.

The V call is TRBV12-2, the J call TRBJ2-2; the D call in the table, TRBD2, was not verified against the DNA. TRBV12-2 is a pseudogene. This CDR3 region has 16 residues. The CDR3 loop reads CASRLRLDYNTGELFF. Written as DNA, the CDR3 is TGTGCAAGTCGCTTAAGGCTGGACTACAACACCGGGGAGCTGTTTTTT.